Shown below are 13 T cell receptor beta chains from a single sample sequenced in a study of OX40 agonist ivuxolimab in advanced cancers. The data were produced by immunoSEQ multiplex PCR, yet TCRdb's version contains in-frame clones alone and is incomplete. The table has about 72,000 clones, over 75% seen once; the top ten hold less than 5.5%. This material consisted of CD4+ or CD8+ T cells sorted from blood, taken in a trial of the OX40 agonist ivuxolimab. The receptors derive from an adult with an advanced solid tumor such as melanoma, head and neck, liver or kidney cancer.

CDR3 bases: TGTGCCAGCAGCTTATTTCAGCCTAATGAAAAACTGTTTTTT. This sequence encodes CASSLFQPNEKLFF. The chain joins TRBV7-9 to TRBJ1-4, with unresolved D. The V gene's germline CDR1 is SEHNR and CDR2 FQNEAQ (reference sequence). There are 14 residues in the CDR3. V was pared by 2 bases and J by 3 bases, with 7 bases between.

Here the CDR3 reads CASSPLKGNSQIEAFF. The CDR3 DNA reads TGCGCCAGCAGCCCCTTAAAGGGAAATAGCCAAATTGAAGCTTTCTTT. This chain uses TRBV5-1 with TRBJ1-1; no clear D. The germline CDR1 and CDR2 sequences are SGHRS and YFSETQ. The CDR3 consists of 16 residues. V lost 4 bases, J lost 7 bases, and 23 bases lay in between.

The chain combines TRBV2 with TRBJ2-7; weak D call: TRBD1 (6 bases). The CDR3 runs to 14 residues. V was pared by 6 bases and J by 5 bases, with 17 bases between. From germline, CDR1 is SNHLY and CDR2 FYNNEI. DNA for the CDR3: TGTGCCAGCAGGGGGGCGCTGGGGTCGGACGAGCAGTACTTC. Amino acids: CASRGALGSDEQYF.

The chain joins TRBV5-4 to TRBJ2-1, with D possibly matching TRBD2 (6 bases). Germline V gene data show CDR1 as SGHNT and CDR2 as YYREEE (reference sequence). Trimming shortened V by 0 bases and J by 8 bases, and 9 bases separated the two germline ends. The CDR3 length is 13 residues. The CDR3 DNA reads as TGTGCCAGCAGCTTGGCTAGCGCCGATGAGCAGTTCTTC. Its protein is CASSLASADEQFF.

The rearrangement joins TRBV6-6 to TRBJ2-1; D gene unclear. V was shortened by 1 base and J by 0 bases, with 7 bases between the two germline ends. Germline values: CDR1 MNHNY, CDR2 SVGAGI (reference sequence). The CDR3 spans 15 residues. The CDR3 DNA follows: TGTGCCAGCAGTTACTATGGTAGCTCCTACAATGAGCAGTTCTTC. This encodes CASSYYGSSYNEQFF.

This clone was seen only once. The chain couples TRBV5-4 to TRBJ2-1; 7 bases align to TRBD2. CDR1 SGHNT and CDR2 YYREEE come from the germline V gene (reference sequence). The CDR3 totals 13 residues. Trimming removed 4 bases from V and 8 bases from J; junction bases left unmatched: 6. The DNA for the CDR3 is TGTGCCAGCAGCCGTCAGGGAGGGGATGAGCAGTTCTTC. As protein: CASSRQGGDEQFF. The full variable domain, completed using reference TRBV5-4 and TRBJ2-1, is ETGVTQSPTHLIKTRGQQVTLRCSSQSGHNTVSWYQQALGQGPQFIFQYYREEENGRGNFPPRFSGLQFPNYSSELNVNALELDDSALYLCASSRQGGDEQFFGPGTRLTVL.

CDR3 bases: TGTGCCAGCTCACCACCAGATTCCGACACTGAAGCTTTCTTT. Amino acid sequence: CASSPPDSDTEAFF. The gene calls are TRBV18 and TRBJ1-1; D is unresolved. Trimming took off 0 bases at V and 3 bases at J, with 8 bases between the two ends. Germline V gene sequence: CDR1 KGHSH, CDR2 LQKENI. CDR3 length equals 14 residues.

The chain recombines TRBV18 with TRBJ2-7; TRBD1 is a possible D gene (6 bases). Germline V lookup: CDR1 KGHSH, CDR2 LQKENI. This CDR3 is 14 amino acids long. V lost 4 bases and J lost 3, with 13 bases in between. This CDR3 is CASSQDSGSYEQYF. Here the CDR3 DNA reads TGTGCCAGCTCACAGGACAGTGGCAGCTACGAGCAGTACTTC.

This chain connects TRBV7-9 to TRBJ2-3; 8 positions agree with TRBD2. Germline trimming cut 4 bases from V and 0 bases from J; bases unmatched to any gene: 0. Looked up from germline, CDR1 is SEHNR and CDR2 is FQNEAQ (reference sequence). There are 14 residues in the CDR3. The CDR3 loop reads CASSSSGSTDTQYF. As DNA, the CDR3 is TGTGCCAGCAGCTCTAGCGGGAGCACAGATACGCAGTATTTT.

This chain connects TRBV7-3 to TRBJ2-6, with 14 bases fitting TRBD2. The CDR3 runs to 19 residues. The trim removed 4 bases at V and 2 bases at J, leaving 7 bases unmatched. Germline V gives CDR1 SGHTA, CDR2 FQGTGA. CDR3 residues: CASSSTGLAGETGANVLTF. For the CDR3, the DNA is TGTGCCAGCAGCTCTACGGGACTAGCGGGAGAGACTGGGGCCAACGTCCTGACTTTC.

The J gene is TRBJ1-1, the V gene TRBV5-1, with D tentatively TRBD1 (5 bases). V gave up 2 bases and J gave up 3 bases, with 17 bases separating them. CDR1 SGHRS and CDR2 YFSETQ come from the germline V gene. This CDR3 has 16 residues. In DNA, the CDR3 is TGCGCCAGCAGCTTAGGCTTAGGGGCAGAGGACACTGAAGCTTTCTTT. Its protein product is CASSLGLGAEDTEAFF.

V usage is TRBV6-6 and J usage is TRBJ1-6; D not resolved. This CDR3 is built from 13 residues. V shed 4 bases and J shed 6 bases, with 7 bases lying between them. Germline V gene lookup returns CDR1 MNHNY and CDR2 SVGAGI (reference sequence). This CDR3 reads CASSFDRNSPLHF. The CDR3, as DNA: TGTGCCAGCAGTTTTGACCGTAATTCACCCCTCCACTTT.

This chain links TRBV11-3 with TRBJ2-1, with D perhaps TRBD1 (5 bases). The germline V and J ends were trimmed by 5 bases and 9 bases, with 20 bases remaining between them. The V gene's germline CDR1 is SGHNT and CDR2 YENEEA. The CDR3 runs 15 residues. CDR3 sequence reads: CASSPVALGEGEQFF. The CDR3 nucleotides are TGTGCCAGCAGCCCCGTTGCATTAGGGGAAGGTGAGCAGTTCTTC.